The clone carrying this TCR beta chain was seen more than once but under ten times. Its antigen is unidentified. Germline V gives CDR1 SQVTM, CDR2 ANQGSEA. V lost 8 bases, J lost 12 bases, and 13 bases stayed unmatched. This CDR3 region has 14 residues. The sample originates from a study of blood T cells in healthy people across ages. Broader study findings: Long-lived donors exceeded aged donors in naive CD4+ cells and diversity.

Primers used in a second PCR of roughly 7 to 12 cycles were a sample-barcoded 5' primer and a J-beta primer mix. Every individual sample yielded 2.5 million or more paired-end reads (each containing CDR3). TCRdb independently ran MiXCR on the 5' RACE reads; one entry per CDR3 protein. The data show about a million distinct CDR3 sequences, roughly 50% seen once. The sequence derives from a woman between 55 and 75 years old in good health. Sequencing was done on a sample of blood. The chain combines TRBV29-1 with TRBJ2-1, with 13 nucleotides matching TRBD2. The CDR3 DNA reads TGCAGCTACCGGACTAGCGGGGGCCCGATCCGGCAGTTCTTC. Translated, it gives CSYRTSGGPIRQFF.